This T cell receptor (beta chain) originates from a study of cytomegalovirus exposure and HLA in healthy donors. Overall study results and limits: Among TCR sequences, most were rare, though some public TCRs appeared in many donors.

Losses at the gene ends were 3 bases for V and 1 base for J; bases not matched to a gene: 5. Germline CDR1 reads LNHDA; CDR2 reads SQIVND (reference sequence). CDR3 length: 16 amino acids. Note on this clone: Antigen: not known.

The PCR employed 60 Vbeta primers together with 13 Jbeta primers. The method was immunoSEQ multiplex PCR; TCRdb's version includes in-frame clones alone and lacks a portion of them. The profile shows 150,000 to 200,000 clones, roughly 82% of them singletons. This TCR derives from a man aged 35-49 years in good health and CMV-seronegative. This sequence joins TRBV19 and TRBJ2-1, with 8 bases aligning to TRBD2. The sample comprised PBMCs. CDR3: CASSMWASGSYNEQFF. The CDR3 DNA reads TGTGCCAGTAGTATGTGGGCTAGCGGGTCCTACAATGAGCAGTTCTTC.